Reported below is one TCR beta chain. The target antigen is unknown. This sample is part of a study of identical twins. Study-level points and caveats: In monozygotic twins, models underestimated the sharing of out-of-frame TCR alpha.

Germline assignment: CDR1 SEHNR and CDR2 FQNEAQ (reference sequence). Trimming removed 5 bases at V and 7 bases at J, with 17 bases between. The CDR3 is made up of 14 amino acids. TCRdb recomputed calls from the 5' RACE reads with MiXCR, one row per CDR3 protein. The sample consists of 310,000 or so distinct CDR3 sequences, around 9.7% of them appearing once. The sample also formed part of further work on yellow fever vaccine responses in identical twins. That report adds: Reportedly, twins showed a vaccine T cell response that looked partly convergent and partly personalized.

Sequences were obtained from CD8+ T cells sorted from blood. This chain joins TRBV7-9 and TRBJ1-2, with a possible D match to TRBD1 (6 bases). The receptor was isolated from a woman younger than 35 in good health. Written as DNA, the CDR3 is TGTGCCAGCAGCCCCCGGGACAATTTCTTTGGCTACACCTTC. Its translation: CASSPRDNFFGYTF.